This T cell receptor (beta chain) was profiled in a study of beta chain features in type 1 diabetes. This clone was picked up a small number of times. The study reverse transcribed the entire isolated RNA, so it sequenced expressed TCRB transcripts. The table came from immunoSEQ multiplex PCR; TCRdb's copy has only in-frame clones and leaves some out. The sample holds 900,000 or so clones, 15% to 20% seen once. Sequencing used naive CD4+ T cells from blood. The receptor's source is a woman between 18 and 29 years old in good health.

The CDR3 DNA reads TGTGCCAGCTCAGACAGGGGGATCCGCACAGATACGCAGTATTTT. Translation: CASSDRGIRTDTQYF. This sequence joins TRBV18 and TRBJ2-3; 9 bases align to TRBD1. With V trimmed by 5 bases and J by 1 base, 4 bases remained unmatched. This CDR3 is built from 15 residues. The germline gives CDR1 KGHSH, CDR2 LQKENI. Together with reference TRBV18 and TRBJ2-3, the CDR3 gives the full variable domain: NAGVMQNPRHLVRRRGQEARLRCSPMKGHSHVYWYRQLPEEGLKFMVYLQKENIIDESGMPKERFSAEFPKEGPSILRIQQVVRGDSAAYFCASSDRGIRTDTQYFGPGTRLTVL.